The rows below give T cell receptor beta chains drawn from one sample of a study of blood T cell repertoires in COVID-19. TCRdb's table, derived via immunoSEQ multiplex PCR, lists solely in-frame clones and lacks some. The table shows about 160,000 clones, with approximately 88% occurring only once. Sequenced sample: peripheral blood. Source of these receptors: a man between 65 and 85 years old with acute or convalescent COVID-19. Both conserved end residues are part of each CDR3. The D gene is left open where the match is weak. Only part of the rows carry a size: once, few, many, or a class if the clone is expanded.

clone size	J gene	V gene	D gene	CDR3 DNA	CDR3 protein
once	TRBJ2-5	TRBV11-1	-	TGTGCCAGCAGCCGGGACCGGGGGGAGACCCAGTACTTC	CASSRDRGETQYF
-	TRBJ1-6	TRBV12-3/TRBV12-4	TRBD1	TGTGCCAGCAGTAGCGGACAGGATTCACCCCTCCACTTT	CASSSGQDSPLHF
-	TRBJ1-5	TRBV28	TRBD1	TGTGCCAGCAACCCAGGGGGCGGGAATCAGCCCCAGCATTTT	CASNPGGGNQPQHF
-	TRBJ1-2	TRBV5-5	-	TGTGCCAGCAGCTTGCAGGCGGGAACGGGCTATGGCTACACCTTC	CASSLQAGTGYGYTF
-	TRBJ2-2	TRBV19	-	TGTGCCAGTAGTATCATCACCGGGGAGCTGTTTTTT	CASSIITGELFF
-	TRBJ2-1	TRBV28	-	TGTGCCAGCAGTCCCCTCGCGGGACTGAGCAATGAGCAGTTCTTC	CASSPLAGLSNEQFF
-	TRBJ1-1	TRBV27	-	TGTGCCAGCAGTAGGGGCAGCAAGGGGACTGAAGCTTTCTTT	CASSRGSKGTEAFF
-	TRBJ2-7	TRBV7-8	-	TGTGCCAGCAGCTTAGGCGTTGCCGGTAGTCTCTACGAGCAGTACTTC	CASSLGVAGSLYEQYF
-	TRBJ2-5	TRBV5-6	TRBD1	TGTGCCAGCAGACGACAGGGCAGGGAGACCCAGTACTTC	CASRRQGRETQYF
-	TRBJ1-2	TRBV5-5	-	TGTGCCAGCAGCGTCGGAGAGGGAGCCCTTGGCTACACCTTC	CASSVGEGALGYTF
once	TRBJ1-2	TRBV3-1/TRBV3-2	-	TGTGCCAGCAGCACCAGAAACTATGGCTACACCTTC	CASSTRNYGYTF
-	TRBJ1-5	TRBV6-1	-	TGTGCCAGCAGTGAAGCGGGGGGGCGTGGGGGCAATCAGCCCCAGCATTTT	CASSEAGGRGGNQPQHF
-	TRBJ2-5	TRBV7-7	TRBD2	TGTGCTAGCAGCTTAGCAGGCCGAGCCGGGATAGCGGGAGGAGAGACCCAGTACTTC	CASSLAGRAGIAGGETQYF
-	TRBJ1-2	TRBV7-2	TRBD1	TGTGCCAGCAGCAAGGACAGGGCGGGGAGAGCCTCCACCTTC	CASSKDRAGRASTF
few	TRBJ2-7	TRBV18	-	TGTGCCAGCTCACCAATAAACGGGGAAGGGAACGAGCAGTACTTC	CASSPINGEGNEQYF
-	TRBJ2-7	TRBV6-1	-	TGTGCCAGCAGTGAACCAGCCGGGACAAACTACGAGCAGTACTTC	CASSEPAGTNYEQYF
-	TRBJ1-3	TRBV30	-	TGTGCCTGGAGTCGGGATACATCTGGAAACACCATATATTTT	CAWSRDTSGNTIYF
-	TRBJ2-5	TRBV2	TRBD2	TGTGCCAGCAGTGAAGTCCGACTAGCGGGGCAAGAGACCCAGTACTTC	CASSEVRLAGQETQYF
-	TRBJ1-1	TRBV6-5	-	TGTGCCAGCAGTTACTCGCAACTCCTGAACACTGAAGCTTTCTTT	CASSYSQLLNTEAFF
-	TRBJ2-5	TRBV5-1	TRBD2	TGCGCCAGCAGCCCGGGAGGAGGGGAACTAGAGACCCAGTACTTC	CASSPGGGELETQYF
few	TRBJ2-7	TRBV7-8	-	TGTGCCAGCAGCTTCGTCCGGAGGCCCTACGAGCAGTACTTC	CASSFVRRPYEQYF
-	TRBJ1-6	TRBV2	-	TGTGCCAGCAGCCCTCAGACAGGAAGGAATTCACCCCTCCACTTT	CASSPQTGRNSPLHF
-	TRBJ1-1	TRBV2	TRBD1	TGTGCCAGCAGTGAAGGACAGGGGGTCGCGGACACTGAAGCTTTCTTT	CASSEGQGVADTEAFF
-	TRBJ1-1	TRBV5-1	-	TGCGCCAGCAGCGGGCGGGACACCGGGGGGACTGAAGCTTTCTTT	CASSGRDTGGTEAFF
medium-sized	TRBJ2-1	TRBV11-2	TRBD1	TGTGCCAGCAGCCCCGGAGACAGGGGAACAGGGCAGTTCTTC	CASSPGDRGTGQFF
few	TRBJ2-5	TRBV19	-	TGTGCCAGTAGCCAAAACCGACAGCAAGAGACCCAGTACTTC	CASSQNRQQETQYF
-	TRBJ2-2	TRBV5-1	TRBD2	TGCGCCAGCAGCTTACTAGCGGGAGCTTCCGGGGAGCTGTTTTTT	CASSLLAGASGELFF
-	TRBJ2-1	TRBV1	-	TGCACCAGCAGCCAAGAGGGGTTAAATGGTGGGACTAGCGCCTACAATGAGCAGTTCTTC	CTSSQEGLNGGTSAYNEQFF
-	TRBJ2-2	TRBV4-1	TRBD2	TGCGCCAGCAGGGAAATTGGGGGGGCGAACACCGGGGAGCTGTTTTTT	CASREIGGANTGELFF
-	TRBJ2-7	TRBV7-9	-	TGTGCCAGCAGCTTAGTGAGCGTTGGCGAGCAGTACTTC	CASSLVSVGEQYF
-	TRBJ2-1	TRBV12-3/TRBV12-4	TRBD1	TGTGCCAGCAGGGGACAGGCCCCCGGTGAGCAGTTCTTC	CASRGQAPGEQFF
-	TRBJ2-7	TRBV11-2	-	TGTGCCAGCAGCCCCCCGCACAGTTCCTACAAGCAGTACTTC	CASSPPHSSYKQYF
-	TRBJ2-1	TRBV11-1	TRBD2	TGTGCCAGCAGCCCCGGGAGGGCCAGCTCCTACAATGAGCAGTTCTTC	CASSPGRASSYNEQFF
-	TRBJ2-2	TRBV21-1	-	TGTGCCAGCAGCGCTCCGGGACAGGGGGTGGACACCGGGGAGCTGTTTTTT	CASSAPGQGVDTGELFF
-	TRBJ1-6	TRBV4-1	-	TGCGCCAGCAGCCAAGACCCGGTGAGAGCTAGTAATTCACCCCTCCACTTT	CASSQDPVRASNSPLHF
-	TRBJ2-7	TRBV28	-	TGTGCCAGCAGTTTAAGTAGTTGGCGGGCCCCCTACGAGCAGTACTTC	CASSLSSWRAPYEQYF
-	TRBJ2-1	TRBV6-5	TRBD2	TGTGCCAGCAGGACTAGCGGGGATTACAATGAGCAGTTCTTC	CASRTSGDYNEQFF
-	TRBJ1-5	TRBV19	TRBD1	TGTGCCAGTAGCCAAGGACAGGGGGCTAGCAATCAGCCCCAGCATTTT	CASSQGQGASNQPQHF
-	TRBJ2-6	TRBV11-1	TRBD1	TGTGCCAGCAGCTTAGCGGTGGACAGGGTAAAGATCCTGACTTTC	CASSLAVDRVKILTF
-	TRBJ2-7	TRBV2	-	TGTGCCAGCAGTGGGGAGTACGAGCAGTACTTC	CASSGEYEQYF
-	TRBJ2-7	TRBV14	-	TGTGCCAGCAGCTATTGGGGAGGCGAGCAGTACTTC	CASSYWGGEQYF
-	TRBJ2-2	TRBV7-3	-	TGTGCCAGCAGGTGGACACCCACCACCGGGGAGCTGTTTTTT	CASRWTPTTGELFF
-	TRBJ2-7	TRBV14	-	TGTGCCAGCAGCCAAGAAATAGGCGGCGGCGAGTACTTC	CASSQEIGGGEYF
-	TRBJ2-5	TRBV5-1	-	TGCGCCAGCAGCCCCAGGCAGCAAGAGACCCAGTACTTC	CASSPRQQETQYF
-	TRBJ1-4	TRBV19	-	TGTGCCAGTAGTATAGGCAGGGTAACTAATGAAAAACTGTTTTTT	CASSIGRVTNEKLFF
few	TRBJ2-7	TRBV5-6	TRBD2	TGTGCCAGCAGCTTCATTAGCGGGAGGGCCGGAGAGCAGTACTTC	CASSFISGRAGEQYF
-	TRBJ1-1	TRBV7-7	-	TGTGGGGTGGGGGCGCCGAACACTGAAGCTTTCTTT	CGVGAPNTEAFF